This entry concerns a single TCR beta chain. What it recognizes is unknown. The sample comes from a study of human CD8 memory T cell subsets. The CDR3 has 13 amino acids. The V gene's germline CDR1 is SGHAT and CDR2 FQNNGV. Libraries targeted TCR beta using 5' RACE with UMIs. TCRdb re-called the 5' RACE reads; one entry per CDR3 protein, DNA not given. The sample has several thousand distinct CDR3 sequences. Study-wide results and limits: A similarly high level of diversity characterized stem-like memory and precursor exhausted T cells, unlike effector memory cells.

The chain recombines TRBV11-2 with TRBJ2-2; checking the TCRdb D call of TRBD1 is not possible without DNA. Sequenced sample: CD8+ T cells from PBMCs. The clonotype was recovered from a human donor in good health. The CDR3 spells CASSPGVTGELFF.